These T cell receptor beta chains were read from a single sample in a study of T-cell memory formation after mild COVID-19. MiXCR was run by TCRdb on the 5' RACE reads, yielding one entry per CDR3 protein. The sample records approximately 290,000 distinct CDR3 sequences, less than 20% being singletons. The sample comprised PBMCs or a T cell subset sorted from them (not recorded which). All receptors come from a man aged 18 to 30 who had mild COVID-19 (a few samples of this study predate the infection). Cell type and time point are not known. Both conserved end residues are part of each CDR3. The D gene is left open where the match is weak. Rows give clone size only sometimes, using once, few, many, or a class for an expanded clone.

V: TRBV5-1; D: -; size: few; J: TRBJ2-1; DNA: TGCGCCAGCAGCTTGGCCAGCGCGAGCTCCTACAATGAGCAGTTCTTC; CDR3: CASSLASASSYNEQFF
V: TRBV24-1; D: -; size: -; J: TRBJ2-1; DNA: TGTGCCACCAGTGATAGGGAGGGGGGCTCCTACAATGAGCAGTTCTTC; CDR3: CATSDREGGSYNEQFF
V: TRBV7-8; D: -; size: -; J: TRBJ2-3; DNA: TGTGCCAGCAGCACATTTGGCGGCACAGATACGCAGTATTTT; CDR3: CASSTFGGTDTQYF
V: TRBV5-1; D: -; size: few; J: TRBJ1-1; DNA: TGCGCCAGCAGCCCCGGGCAGACGGGGACTGAAGCTTTCTTT; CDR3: CASSPGQTGTEAFF
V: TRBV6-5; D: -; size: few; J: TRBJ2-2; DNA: TGTGCCAGCAGTTACGGGGCGGGGAGAGCCTGGACCGGGGAGCTGTTTTTT; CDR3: CASSYGAGRAWTGELFF
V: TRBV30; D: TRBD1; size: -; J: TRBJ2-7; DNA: TGTGCCTCCCAACCGGGACAGGGCTACGAGCAGTACTTC; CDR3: CASQPGQGYEQYF
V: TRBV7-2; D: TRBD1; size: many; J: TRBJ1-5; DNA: TGTGCCAGCAGCCTATGGACAGGACTCAATCAGCCCCAGCATTTT; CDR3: CASSLWTGLNQPQHF
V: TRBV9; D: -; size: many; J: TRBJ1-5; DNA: TGTGCCAGCAGCGTAGCTCTCAGCCCAGTCAATCAGCCCCAGCATTTT; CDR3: CASSVALSPVNQPQHF
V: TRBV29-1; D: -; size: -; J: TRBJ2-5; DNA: TGCAGCGTTGAACCCAACCAAGAGACCCAGTACTTC; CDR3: CSVEPNQETQYF
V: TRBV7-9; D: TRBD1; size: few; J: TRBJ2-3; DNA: TGTGCCAGCAGCTCCCCGAGGGACAGCGATACGCAGTATTTT; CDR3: CASSSPRDSDTQYF
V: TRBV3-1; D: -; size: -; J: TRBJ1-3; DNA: TGTGCCAGCAGCCAAGACCCCTTAAGAAACACCATATATTTT; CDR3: CASSQDPLRNTIYF
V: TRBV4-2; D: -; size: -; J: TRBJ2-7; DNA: TGTGCCAGCAGCCAGTCCTGGGGCTTGGGCGAGCAGTACTTC; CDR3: CASSQSWGLGEQYF
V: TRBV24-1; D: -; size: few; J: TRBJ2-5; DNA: TGTGCCACCAGTGATTCTCGCCAAGAGACCCAGTACTTC; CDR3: CATSDSRQETQYF
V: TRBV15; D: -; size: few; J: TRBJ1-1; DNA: TGTGCCACCAGCGGCGAGTACGCTGAAGCTTTCTTT; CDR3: CATSGEYAEAFF
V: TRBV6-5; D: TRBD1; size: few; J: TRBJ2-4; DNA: TGTGCCAGCAGAGGGGACAGGGTCTCCATTCAGTACTTC; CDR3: CASRGDRVSIQYF
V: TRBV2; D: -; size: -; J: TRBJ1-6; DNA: TGTGCCAGCAGTGAGGACTCCGCCTATAATTCACCCCTCCACTTT; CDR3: CASSEDSAYNSPLHF
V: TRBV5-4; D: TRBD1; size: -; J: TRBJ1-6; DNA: TGTGCCAGCAGCCCGCAGGGGGGTTATAATTCACCCCTCCACTTT; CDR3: CASSPQGGYNSPLHF
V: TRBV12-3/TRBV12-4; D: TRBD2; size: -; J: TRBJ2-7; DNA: TGTGCCAGCAGTCCTAGCGGGGAGGGCGAGCAGTACTTC; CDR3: CASSPSGEGEQYF
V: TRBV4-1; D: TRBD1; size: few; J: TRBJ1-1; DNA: TGCGCCAGCAGCCAAGTTGTGAAGGACAGGTCATCCAGTGAAGCTTTCTTT; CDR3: CASSQVVKDRSSSEAFF
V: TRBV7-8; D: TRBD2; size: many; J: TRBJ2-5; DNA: TGTGCCAGCACCCCCCAGCGGGGGGGCCGCGAGACCCAGTACTTC; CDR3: CASTPQRGGRETQYF
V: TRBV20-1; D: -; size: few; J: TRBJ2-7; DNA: TGCAGTGCTAGAGTGATGTACGAGCAGTACTTC; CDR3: CSARVMYEQYF
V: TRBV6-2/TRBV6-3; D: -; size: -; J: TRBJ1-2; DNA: TGTGCCAGCGGAAAACAGGGCTATGGCTACACCTTC; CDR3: CASGKQGYGYTF
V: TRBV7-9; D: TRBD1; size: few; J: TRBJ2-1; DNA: TGTGCCTCCTCCTCTAAACAGGGGTCCTACAATGAGCAGTTCTTC; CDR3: CASSSKQGSYNEQFF
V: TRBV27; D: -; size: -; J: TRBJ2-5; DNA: TGTGCCAGCAGTACACTTGGGATGGGGGAGACCCAGTACTTC; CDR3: CASSTLGMGETQYF
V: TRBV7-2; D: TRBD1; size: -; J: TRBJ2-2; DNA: TGTGCCAGCAGCTTAACCCGGGACAGGGCGAACACCGGGGAGCTGTTTTTT; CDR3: CASSLTRDRANTGELFF
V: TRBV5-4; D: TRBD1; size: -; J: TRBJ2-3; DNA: TGTGCCAGCAGCAGAAAAACAGGGGGCGTCACAGATACGCAGTATTTT; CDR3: CASSRKTGGVTDTQYF
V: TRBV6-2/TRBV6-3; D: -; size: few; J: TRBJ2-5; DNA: TGTGCCAGCAGTCCTAATCAGTGGCGAGAGACCCAGTACTTC; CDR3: CASSPNQWRETQYF
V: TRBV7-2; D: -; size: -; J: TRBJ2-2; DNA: TGTGCCAGCAGCTTTTCCGGGGACAACACCGGGGAGCTGTTTTTT; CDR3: CASSFSGDNTGELFF
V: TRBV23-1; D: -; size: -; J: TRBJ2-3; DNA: TGCGCCAGTCCGATCCACGATACGCAGTATTTT; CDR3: CASPIHDTQYF
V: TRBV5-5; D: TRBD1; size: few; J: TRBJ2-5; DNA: TGTGCCAGCAGCTGGACAGGGGGGTACCAAGAGACCCAGTACTTC; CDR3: CASSWTGGYQETQYF
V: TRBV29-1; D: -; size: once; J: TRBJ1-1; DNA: TGCAGCGTTGCTTTGATGTTAAGGCCTGAAGCTTTCTTT; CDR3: CSVALMLRPEAFF
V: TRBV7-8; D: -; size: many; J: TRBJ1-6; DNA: TGTGCCAGCAGCTCCCAAAATTACCGGGCAACGGGGCCCCTCCACTTT; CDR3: CASSSQNYRATGPLHF
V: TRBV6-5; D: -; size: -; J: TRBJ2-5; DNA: TGTGCCAGCAGTCCGGGCCCGAGGCGGGAGACCCAGTACTTC; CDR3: CASSPGPRRETQYF
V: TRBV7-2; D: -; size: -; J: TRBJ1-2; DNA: TGTGCCAGCAGCCCCGACAGGCGGGAAGGCTACACCTTC; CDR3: CASSPDRREGYTF
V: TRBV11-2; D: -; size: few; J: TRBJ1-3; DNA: TGTGCCAGCGGAAGAAACACCATATATTTT; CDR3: CASGRNTIYF
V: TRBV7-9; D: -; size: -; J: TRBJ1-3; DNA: TGTGCCAGCAGCGGAGGACCGGGAAAAGCCATATATTTT; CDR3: CASSGGPGKAIYF
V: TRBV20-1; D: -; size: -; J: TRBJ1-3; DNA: TGCAGTGCTAGAGGCCGGGCTTACTCTGGAAACACCATATATTTT; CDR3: CSARGRAYSGNTIYF
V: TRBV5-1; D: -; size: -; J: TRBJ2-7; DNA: TGCGCCAGCAGCTTGGTTGGTGGAAGATCCTACGAGCAGTACTTC; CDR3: CASSLVGGRSYEQYF
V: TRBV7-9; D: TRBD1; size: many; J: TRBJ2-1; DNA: TGTGCCAGCAGCCGTTGGACAGGGGAAAATGAGCAGTTCTTC; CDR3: CASSRWTGENEQFF
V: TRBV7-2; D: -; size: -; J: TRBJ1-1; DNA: TGTGCCAGCAGCTTAGCTCCCGTTATGTACACTGAAGCTTTCTTT; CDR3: CASSLAPVMYTEAFF
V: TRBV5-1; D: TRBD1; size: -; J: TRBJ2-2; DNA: TGCGCCAGCAGCTACGGACAGGGGGCGATTACCGGGGAGCTGTTTTTT; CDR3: CASSYGQGAITGELFF
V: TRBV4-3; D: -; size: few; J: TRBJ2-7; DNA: TGCGCCAGCAGCCGAAGTTACCAGGGGGGGCCGACGGGTGAGCAGTACTTC; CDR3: CASSRSYQGGPTGEQYF
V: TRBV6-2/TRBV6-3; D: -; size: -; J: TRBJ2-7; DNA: TGTGCCAGCAGGGTGTACTACGAGCAGTACTTC; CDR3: CASRVYYEQYF
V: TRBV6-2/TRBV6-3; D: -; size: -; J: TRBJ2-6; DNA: TGTGCCAGCACTTCTGGGGCCAACGTCCTGACTTTC; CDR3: CASTSGANVLTF
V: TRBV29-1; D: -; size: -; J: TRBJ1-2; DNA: TGCAGCGTTGGTACAGGGTTCCGTGGCTACACCTTC; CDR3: CSVGTGFRGYTF
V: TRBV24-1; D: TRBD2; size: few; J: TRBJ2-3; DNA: TGTGCCACCAGTGATTCTAGCGGGGGGGATGGTACGCAGTATTTT; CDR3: CATSDSSGGDGTQYF